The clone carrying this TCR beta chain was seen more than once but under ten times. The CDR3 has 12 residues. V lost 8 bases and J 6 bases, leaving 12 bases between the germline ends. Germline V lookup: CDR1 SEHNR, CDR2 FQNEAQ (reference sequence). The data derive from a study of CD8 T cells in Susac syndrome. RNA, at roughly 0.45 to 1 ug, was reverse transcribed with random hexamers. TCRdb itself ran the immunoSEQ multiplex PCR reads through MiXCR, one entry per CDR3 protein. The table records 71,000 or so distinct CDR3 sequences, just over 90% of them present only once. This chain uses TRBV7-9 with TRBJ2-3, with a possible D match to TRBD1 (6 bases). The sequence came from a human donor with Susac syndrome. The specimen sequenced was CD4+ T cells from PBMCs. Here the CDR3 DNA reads TGTGCCAGCGGTCAGGGGATGGATACGCAGTATTTT. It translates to CASGQGMDTQYF.